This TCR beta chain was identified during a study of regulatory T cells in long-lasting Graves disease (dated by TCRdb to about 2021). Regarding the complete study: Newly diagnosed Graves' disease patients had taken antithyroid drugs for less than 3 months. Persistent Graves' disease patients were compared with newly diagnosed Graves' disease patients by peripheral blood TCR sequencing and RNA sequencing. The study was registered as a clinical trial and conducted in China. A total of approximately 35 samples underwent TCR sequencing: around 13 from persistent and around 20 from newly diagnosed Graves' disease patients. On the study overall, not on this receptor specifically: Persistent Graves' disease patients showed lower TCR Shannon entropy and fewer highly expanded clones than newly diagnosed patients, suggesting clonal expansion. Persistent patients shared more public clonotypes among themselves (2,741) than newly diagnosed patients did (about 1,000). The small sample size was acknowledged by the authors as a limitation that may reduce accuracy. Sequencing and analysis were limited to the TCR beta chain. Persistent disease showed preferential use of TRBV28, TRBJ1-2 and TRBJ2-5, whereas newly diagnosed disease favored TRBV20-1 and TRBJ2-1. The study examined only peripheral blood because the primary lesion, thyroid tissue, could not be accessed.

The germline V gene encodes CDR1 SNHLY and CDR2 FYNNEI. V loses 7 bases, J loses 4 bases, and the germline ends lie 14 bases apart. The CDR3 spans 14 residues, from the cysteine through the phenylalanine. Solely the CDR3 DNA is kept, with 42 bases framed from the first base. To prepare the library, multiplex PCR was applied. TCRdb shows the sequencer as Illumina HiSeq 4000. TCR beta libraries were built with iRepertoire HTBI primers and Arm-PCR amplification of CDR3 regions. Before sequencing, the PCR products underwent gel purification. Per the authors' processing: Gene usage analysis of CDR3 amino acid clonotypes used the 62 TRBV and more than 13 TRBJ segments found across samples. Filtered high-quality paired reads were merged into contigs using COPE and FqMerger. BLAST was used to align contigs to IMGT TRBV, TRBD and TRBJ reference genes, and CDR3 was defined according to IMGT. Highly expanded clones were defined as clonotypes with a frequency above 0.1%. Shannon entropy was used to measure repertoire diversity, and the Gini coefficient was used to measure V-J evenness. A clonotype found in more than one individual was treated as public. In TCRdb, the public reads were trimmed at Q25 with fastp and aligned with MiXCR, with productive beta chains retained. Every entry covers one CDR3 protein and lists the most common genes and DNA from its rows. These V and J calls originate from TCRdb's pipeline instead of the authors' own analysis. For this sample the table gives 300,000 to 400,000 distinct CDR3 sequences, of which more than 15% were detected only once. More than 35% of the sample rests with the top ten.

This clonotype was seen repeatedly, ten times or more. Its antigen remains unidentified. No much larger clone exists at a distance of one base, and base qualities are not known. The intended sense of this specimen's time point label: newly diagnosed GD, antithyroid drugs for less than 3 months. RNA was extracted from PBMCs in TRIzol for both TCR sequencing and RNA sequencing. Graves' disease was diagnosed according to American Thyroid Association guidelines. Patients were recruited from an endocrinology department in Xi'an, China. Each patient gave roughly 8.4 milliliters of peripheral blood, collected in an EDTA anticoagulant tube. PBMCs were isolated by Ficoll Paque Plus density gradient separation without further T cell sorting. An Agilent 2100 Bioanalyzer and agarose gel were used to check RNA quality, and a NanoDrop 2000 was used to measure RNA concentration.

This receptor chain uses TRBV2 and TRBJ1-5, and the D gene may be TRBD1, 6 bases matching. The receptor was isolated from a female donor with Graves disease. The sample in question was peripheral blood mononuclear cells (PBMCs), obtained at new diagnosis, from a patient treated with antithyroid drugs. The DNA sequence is TGTGCCAGCACGGGGTGGGGGGCTAATCAGCCCCAGCATTTT. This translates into CASTGWGANQPQHF.